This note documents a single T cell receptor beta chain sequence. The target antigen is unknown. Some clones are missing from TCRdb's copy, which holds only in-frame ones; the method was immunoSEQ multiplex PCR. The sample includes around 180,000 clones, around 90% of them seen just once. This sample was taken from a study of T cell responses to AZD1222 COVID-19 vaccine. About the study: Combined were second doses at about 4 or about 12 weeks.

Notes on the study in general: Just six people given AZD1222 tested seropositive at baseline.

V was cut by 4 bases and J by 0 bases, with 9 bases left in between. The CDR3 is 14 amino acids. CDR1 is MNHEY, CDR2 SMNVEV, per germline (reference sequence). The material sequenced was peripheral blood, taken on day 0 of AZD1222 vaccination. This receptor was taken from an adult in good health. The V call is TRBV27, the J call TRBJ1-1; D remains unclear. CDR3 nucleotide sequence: TGTGCCAGCAGTTCTGGGTCTTTGAACACTGAAGCTTTCTTT. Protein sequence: CASSSGSLNTEAFF.